What follows is one T cell receptor beta chain and its context. Its antigen remains unknown. CDR1 and CDR2 (germline): SGHNT, YENEEA. The CDR3 covers 16 residues. With V trimmed by 4 bases and J by 0 bases, 4 bases remained unmatched. This entry belongs to a study of long-term antiretroviral therapy in people with HIV. Study outcomes and limitations: Whichever time point was examined, clones expanded before ART dominated the repertoire.

Researchers report immunoSEQ v3.0 was run at survey level. Each sample had sequencing targeting about 35,000-50,000 T-cell genomes. Produced via immunoSEQ multiplex PCR; TCRdb's table is partial and in-frame only. Of some 40,000 clones in the sample, roughly nine tenths were seen once. The sequenced sample was unsorted PBMCs, obtained 1.2 years after starting antiretroviral therapy. The chain uses TRBV11-3 and TRBJ2-2, with 8 bases matching TRBD1. The receptor was isolated from a woman between 50 and 59 years old with HIV. CDR3 in amino acids: CASSSPQGANTGELFF. The CDR3 DNA reads as TGTGCCAGCAGCTCTCCACAGGGGGCGAACACCGGGGAGCTGTTTTTT.